A selection of T cell receptor beta chains follows, all from one sample in a study of CD8+CD57+ T cells in acquired aplastic anemia. TCRdb analysed the reads with MiXCR anew, one entry per CDR3 protein. Of 200,000 to 250,000 distinct CDR3 sequences listed, 34% are singletons. The specimen was sorted CD4+, CD8+, or CD8+CD57+ T cells (not recorded which) from PBMCs. The receptors here all came from a human donor in good health, serving as a control. CDR3s include the opening cysteine and the closing phenylalanine or tryptophan. A D gene is named only where the DNA matches it firmly. Rows give clone size only sometimes, using once, few, many, or a class for an expanded clone.

TRBV7-6,few,TRBJ2-1,TRBD2,TGTGCCAGCAGTCGCGGACTAGCGGGAAATAATGAGCAGTTCTTC,CASSRGLAGNNEQFF
TRBV10-3,many,TRBJ2-1,.,TGTGCCATCAGTGCCCTAGACACTCGCCCCACCTACAATGAGCAGTTCTTC,CAISALDTRPTYNEQFF
TRBV6-2/TRBV6-3,.,TRBJ2-7,.,TGTGCCAGCAGTTACGAGGCCTCCGGGTCCTACGAGCAGTACTTC,CASSYEASGSYEQYF
TRBV3-1,.,TRBJ2-3,TRBD2,TGTGCCAGCAGCCCCGGACTAGCGGGTAGCACAGATGCGCAGTATTTT,CASSPGLAGSTDAQYF
TRBV19,.,TRBJ1-3,.,TGTGCCAGTGACGTGCAGGGGTCCCCTAGAAACACCATATATTTT,CASDVQGSPRNTIYF
TRBV2,.,TRBJ1-1,.,TGTGCCAGCAGTAACGGGGAGCACACTGAAGCTTTCTTT,CASSNGEHTEAFF
TRBV7-3,few,TRBJ2-3,TRBD2,TGTGCCAGCAGCTTAATAGTGCTAGCGGGGGCTAACACAGATACGCAGTATTTT,CASSLIVLAGANTDTQYF
TRBV25-1,.,TRBJ1-1,.,TGTGCCAGCAGTGTGGCGGGGAGTAACACTGAAGCTTTCTTT,CASSVAGSNTEAFF
TRBV20-1,.,TRBJ2-5,.,TGCAGTGCTAGGGGGACCCGGGGTTTGCAGCGGGAGACCCAGTACTTC,CSARGTRGLQRETQYF
TRBV20-1,few,TRBJ2-1,TRBD2,TGCGGTGCTCTACTAGCGGGAGCGTACAATGAGCAGTTCTTC,CGALLAGAYNEQFF
TRBV10-3,few,TRBJ2-2,.,TGTGCCAGCCGACCTCGGATCACCGGGGAGCTGTTTTTT,CASRPRITGELFF
TRBV27,.,TRBJ2-7,.,TGTGCCAGCAGTTTTCAATCGGGACGGAACTACGAGCAGTACTTC,CASSFQSGRNYEQYF
TRBV2,once,TRBJ2-2,.,TGTGCCAGCAGGGAGAAAAGGACAGAAAACACCGGGGAGCTGTTTTTT,CASREKRTENTGELFF
TRBV25-1,few,TRBJ2-1,.,TGTGCCAGCAGCCAAGTTGTCGGACGGAGCTCCTACAATGAGCAGTTCTTC,CASSQVVGRSSYNEQFF
TRBV7-2,many,TRBJ1-2,.,TGTGCCAGCGGGGCAGGGGCTAACTATGGCTACACCTTC,CASGAGANYGYTF
TRBV7-3,many,TRBJ1-1,.,TGTGCCAGCAGCTTAAACGGAAACACTGAAGCTTTCTTT,CASSLNGNTEAFF
TRBV25-1,few,TRBJ1-1,.,TGTGCCAGCAGCCAGGTCAACGATGTCCCTGAAGCTCTCTTT,CASSQVNDVPEALF